Presented here are 26 T cell receptor beta chains from one specimen sequenced in a study of blood T cell repertoires in COVID-19. Produced via immunoSEQ multiplex PCR; TCRdb's table is partial and in-frame only. In the table there are 250,000 or so clones, 70% to 80% of which are singletons. Specimen: peripheral blood. The receptor source for this set is a woman over 75 with acute or convalescent COVID-19.

The genes are TRBV7-3 and TRBJ2-1, with a weak D call TRBD1 (6 bases). The CDR3 contains 13 residues. Germline loops: CDR1 SGHTA, CDR2 FQGTGA. V gave up 4 bases and J gave up 7 bases, with 11 bases separating them. The CDR3 nucleotides are TGTGCCAGCAGCTCAGGAACAGGGAATGAGCAGTTCTTC. Its protein product is CASSSGTGNEQFF. Drawing the rest from reference TRBV7-3 and TRBJ2-1, the complete variable domain is GAGVSQTPSNKVTEKGKYVELRCDPISGHTALYWYRQSLGQGPEFLIYFQGTGAADDSGLPNDRFFAVRPEGSVSTLKIQRTERGDSAVYLCASSSGTGNEQFFGPGTRLTVL.

CDR3 loop: CASSTQMDRLTEAFF. CDR3 nucleotide sequence: TGTGCCAGCAGTACTCAGATGGACAGACTCACTGAAGCTTTCTTT. The chain carries TRBV6-6 and TRBJ1-1, with D possibly being TRBD1 (6 bases). The CDR3 extends over 15 amino acids. Germline values: CDR1 MNHNY, CDR2 SVGAGI (reference sequence). V was shortened by 5 bases and J by 4 bases, with 17 bases between the two germline ends.

The CDR3 reads CSVVAGGEYEQYF. Written as DNA, the CDR3 is TGCAGCGTTGTAGCGGGAGGGGAATACGAGCAGTACTTC. The J gene is TRBJ2-7, the V gene TRBV29-1, with 11 bases lining up with TRBD2. The germline CDR1 and CDR2 sequences are SQVTM and ANQGSEA. Unmatched junction bases numbered 3, after V lost 4 bases and J lost 4 bases. The length of the CDR3 is 13 residues.

This clone was seen only a few times. The rearrangement links TRBV30 to TRBJ2-3; 14 bases fit TRBD2. The CDR3 extends over 14 amino acids. Per the germline V gene, CDR1 is GTSNPN and CDR2 is SVGIG (reference sequence). V was clipped by 5 bases and J by 6 bases; unmatched bases: 4. The CDR3 loop reads CAWGTSGSADTQYF. As DNA, the CDR3 is TGTGCCTGGGGGACTAGCGGGAGCGCCGATACGCAGTATTTT.

The chain couples TRBV2 to TRBJ2-7; the match to TRBD2 covers 10 bases. CDR3 size: 14 residues. In germline, CDR1 is SNHLY, CDR2 FYNNEI. With V trimmed by 6 bases and J by 0 bases, 2 bases remained unmatched. The CDR3 reads CASRSSGGSYEQYF. DNA of the CDR3: TGTGCCAGCAGGTCTAGCGGGGGCTCCTACGAGCAGTACTTC.

This clone was recorded only once. The rearrangement joins TRBV7-9 to TRBJ2-7; D is perhaps TRBD2 (5 bases). V dropped 5 bases and J dropped 7 bases, with 9 bases sitting between them. CDR1 is SEHNR and CDR2 is FQNEAQ in the germline V gene (reference sequence). The CDR3 has 11 residues. This chain's CDR3 is CASSAGVEQYF. The DNA of the CDR3 is TGTGCCAGCAGCGCCGGGGTTGAGCAGTACTTC.

V gene TRBV5-6 combines with J gene TRBJ2-1, with 7 bases matching TRBD2. V lost 1 base, J lost 5 bases, and 6 bases stayed unmatched. The CDR3 spans 15 residues. Germline lookup yields CDR1 SGHDT and CDR2 YYEEEE. The CDR3 loop is CASSLLGGGNNEQFF. The CDR3 bases are TGTGCCAGCAGCTTGCTTGGCGGGGGTAACAATGAGCAGTTCTTC.

The chain joins TRBV7-3 to TRBJ1-4; perhaps TRBD1 as D (5 bases). V was pared by 3 bases and J by 7 bases, with 9 bases between. This CDR3 spans 13 amino acids. Germline V gene data show CDR1 as SGHTA and CDR2 as FQGTGA. CDR3 bases: TGTGCCAGCAGCTTCAGGGTTGGTGAAAAACTGTTTTTT. Residues: CASSFRVGEKLFF.

V usage is TRBV5-1 and J usage is TRBJ1-5; weak D call: TRBD1 (5 bases). With 0 bases removed from V and 3 bases from J, the gap between germline ends came to 7 bases. Germline V gene data show CDR1 as SGHRS and CDR2 as YFSETQ. The CDR3 is 14 amino acids. CDR3 bases: TGCGCCAGCAGCTTGGGGGACTTCAATCAGCCCCAGCATTTT. Protein sequence: CASSLGDFNQPQHF.

This clone appeared a single time. The V and J genes are TRBV5-4 and TRBJ1-2, with no clear D. Trimming stripped 1 base from V and 6 bases from J, with 10 bases between. CDR3 length: 13 amino acids. Germline CDR1 reads SGHNT; CDR2 reads YYREEE (reference sequence). DNA of the CDR3: TGTGCCAGCAGCTTGTTGGACTCACATGGCTACACCTTC. It yields the protein CASSLLDSHGYTF.

The chain links TRBV18 to TRBJ1-5; maybe TRBD1 (6 bases). Trimming took off 3 bases at V and 7 bases at J, with 10 bases between the two ends. There are 13 residues in the CDR3. Germline loops: CDR1 KGHSH, CDR2 LQKENI. CDR3 loop: CASSPDGTQPQHF. The CDR3 nucleotides read TGTGCCAGCTCACCCGACGGGACACAGCCCCAGCATTTT.

This clone was counted a single time. V is TRBV6-1 and J is TRBJ1-3; D ambiguous. Per germline, CDR1 MNHNS and CDR2 SASEGT. The V end was cut by 3 bases, the J end by 9 bases, with 12 bases between. The length of the CDR3 is 13 residues. The CDR3 spells CASSENSESTIYF. The DNA for the CDR3 is TGTGCCAGCAGTGAGAACAGTGAAAGCACCATATATTTT.

The chain joins TRBV6-1 to TRBJ2-1; 9 bases are a match to TRBD1. The CDR3 totals 17 residues. Losses at the gene ends were 2 bases for V and 4 bases for J; bases not matched to a gene: 9. CDR1 is MNHNS, CDR2 SASEGT, per germline. CDR3 sequence (DNA): TGTGCCAGCAGTGAATTTTCCGGGACAGGGCAATACAATGAGCAGTTCTTC. Its protein is CASSEFSGTGQYNEQFF.

The chain couples TRBV11-2 to TRBJ2-2; 14 nucleotides match TRBD2. The CDR3 contains 17 residues. The trim removed 0 bases at V and 7 bases at J, leaving 4 bases unmatched. Germline-derived CDR1 and CDR2 are SGHAT and FQNNGV. The CDR3 region is CASSLDSGLAGGGELFF. The CDR3 DNA is TGTGCCAGCAGCTTAGATTCAGGACTAGCGGGAGGCGGGGAGCTGTTTTTT.

This chain uses TRBV7-2 with TRBJ2-7, with 9 bases identical to TRBD2. The CDR3 extends over 16 amino acids. Trimming at V came to 1 base and at J to 4 bases, leaving 8 bases not matched to a gene. Germline assignment: CDR1 SGHTA and CDR2 FQGNSA. The CDR3 DNA reads TGTGCCAGCAGCTTAGGCGGGGGGGCCGGGGCTTACGAGCAGTACTTC. Translated, it gives CASSLGGGAGAYEQYF.

The chain employs TRBV6-5 and TRBJ1-6; TRBD1 agrees at 10 bases. V lost 7 bases to trimming and J lost 14 bases; unmatched junction nucleotides: 14. This CDR3 has 15 residues. CDR1 is MNHEY and CDR2 is SVGAGI in the germline V gene. The CDR3 bases are TGTGCCAGCAACAGACAGGGGGCGAGTGAAGTCACCCTCCACTTT. Amino acids: CASNRQGASEVTLHF.

The DNA of the CDR3 is TGTGCCAGCAGACGACAGGGGGAAGAGACCCAGTACTTC. It encodes CASRRQGEETQYF. The chain recombines TRBV3-1 (or the pseudogene TRBV3-2) with TRBJ2-5, with 9 bases lining up with TRBD1. This CDR3 spans 13 amino acids. The V segment lost 6 bases and the J segment 3 bases; nucleotides outside the gene matches: 2. Germline lookup yields CDR1 LGHDT and CDR2 YNNKEL (reference sequence).

The chain couples TRBV5-6 to TRBJ2-7; unclear D gene. Germline-derived CDR1 and CDR2 are SGHDT and YYEEEE. This CDR3 has 15 residues. Trimming cost V 2 bases and J 5 bases, with 17 bases left between them. CDR3 amino acids: CASSFVSGVAHEQYF. The CDR3 DNA sequence: TGTGCCAGCAGCTTCGTCTCCGGTGTAGCACACGAGCAGTACTTC.

J is TRBJ1-2 and V is TRBV7-2, with 7 bases fitting TRBD1. CDR3 length: 16 residues. From germline, CDR1 is SGHTA and CDR2 FQGNSA. Trimming removed 5 bases from V and 0 bases from J; junction bases left unmatched: 9. The CDR3 protein is CASSARQGRANYGYTF. In DNA form, the CDR3 reads TGTGCCAGCAGCGCCCGACAGGGTAGAGCTAACTATGGCTACACCTTC. Together with reference TRBV7-2 and TRBJ1-2, the CDR3 gives the full variable domain: GAGVSQSPSNKVTEKGKDVELRCDPISGHTALYWYRQSLGQGLEFLIYFQGNSAPDKSGLPSDRFSAERTGGSVSTLTIQRTQQEDSAVYLCASSARQGRANYGYTFGSGTRLTVV.

The chain combines TRBV7-9 with TRBJ1-2; a weak D match, TRBD1 (6 bases). V was cut by 2 bases and J by 10 bases, with 17 bases left in between. The germline gives CDR1 SEHNR, CDR2 FQNEAQ (reference sequence). The CDR3 covers 14 residues. The CDR3 loop reads CASSLKQGSGSYTF. The CDR3 nucleotides read TGTGCCAGCAGCTTAAAACAGGGATCGGGTTCCTACACCTTC.

V gene TRBV2 combines with J gene TRBJ2-1; 10 bases fit TRBD2. This CDR3 spans 14 amino acids. Germline assignment: CDR1 SNHLY and CDR2 FYNNEI. Germline trimming cut 7 bases from V and 3 bases from J; bases unmatched to any gene: 3. The CDR3, as DNA: TGTGCCAGCAAAGTAGCGGGGGGCTACAATGAGCAGTTCTTC. This encodes CASKVAGGYNEQFF.

The rearrangement joins TRBV6-5 to TRBJ1-2; unclear D gene. V gave up 0 bases and J gave up 4 bases, with 15 bases separating them. Germline CDR1 is MNHEY and CDR2 is SVGAGI. This CDR3 has 16 amino acids. The CDR3 bases are TGTGCCAGCAGTTACTCGAGTAGTCGAGATTTCTATGGCTACACCTTC. It translates to CASSYSSSRDFYGYTF.

The V call is TRBV6-5, the J call TRBJ2-3; 7 bases agree with TRBD2. The CDR3 totals 12 residues. Germline-derived CDR1 and CDR2 are MNHEY and SVGAGI. The V gene end was trimmed by 8 bases and the J gene end by 2 bases; junction bases not matched to a gene: 1. CDR3 sequence reads: CASAGDTDTQYF. In DNA, the CDR3 is TGTGCCAGCGCGGGAGACACAGATACGCAGTATTTT.

This rearrangement joins TRBV18 to TRBJ1-1; D remains unclear. The CDR3 is made up of 15 amino acids. Trimming pared 1 base from V and 1 base from J, leaving 10 bases between. Germline V gene data show CDR1 as KGHSH and CDR2 as LQKENI. CDR3 residues: CASSPLRQANTEAFF. For the CDR3, the DNA is TGTGCCAGCTCACCACTAAGGCAGGCGAACACTGAAGCTTTCTTT.

The rearrangement uses TRBV12-3 or TRBV12-4 and TRBJ1-1; D ambiguous. This CDR3 has 13 residues. V was trimmed by 3 bases and J by 1 base, leaving 6 bases between them. CDR3 nucleotides: TGTGCCAGCAGTTTGTTGGCGAACACTGAAGCTTTCTTT. Translation gives CASSLLANTEAFF.

The V and J genes are TRBV5-7 and TRBJ1-3; D may be TRBD1 (6 bases). TRBV5-7 is sorted into the ORF group, with uncertain function. The CDR3 loop spans 18 amino acids. V was pared by 6 bases and J by 0 bases, with 22 bases between. This chain's CDR3 is CASTIGQPRQYSGNTIYF. As DNA, the CDR3 is TGTGCCAGCACCATCGGACAGCCTAGACAATACTCTGGAAACACCATATATTTT.